This T cell receptor (beta chain) was found in a study of blood T cell repertoires in COVID-19. V was pared by 3 bases and J by 1 base, with 10 bases between. The germline V gene encodes CDR1 LGHNA and CDR2 YNFKEQ. The CDR3 spans 15 residues. Method: immunoSEQ multiplex PCR; TCRdb's copy keeps in-frame clones and lacks some. The sample has hundreds of thousands of clones; about 85% are singletons. The sequence was collected from a woman between 45 and 65 years old who had recovered from COVID-19. V is TRBV4-2 and J is TRBJ2-1, with D possibly being TRBD2 (6 bases). Sequencing was done on a sample of PBMCs or T cells enriched from blood (not recorded which). CDR3 DNA sequence: TGTGCCAGCAGCCAGGTAGCGGCATCCTACAATGAGCAGTTCTTC. Translated, it gives CASSQVAASYNEQFF.